This passage covers 16 T cell receptor beta chains from one sample sequenced in a study of shared clonotypes between healthy human individuals. Libraries were prepared by immunoSEQ multiplex PCR; TCRdb keeps only in-frame clonotypes and omits some of them. The data contain approximately 2.4 million clones, approximately 94% of them seen just once; the ten biggest clones take up less than 0.15%. Source material: naive CD4+ T cells sorted from blood. The subset is: CD45RA+ positively selected. The receptors shown here come from a young man in good health.

A single count supports this clone. The chain employs TRBV7-2 and TRBJ1-1, with a tentative D call TRBD1 (5 bases). The CDR3 spans 15 residues. CDR1 is SGHTA and CDR2 is FQGNSA in the germline V gene. V lost 4 bases and J lost 5, with 17 bases in between. For the CDR3, the DNA is TGTGCCAGCAGCTCTCAGGGTCACGGGAGGACTGAAGCTTTCTTT. Translation gives CASSSQGHGRTEAFF. The whole variable domain, filled in from reference TRBV7-2 and TRBJ1-1, reads GAGVSQSPSNKVTEKGKDVELRCDPISGHTALYWYRQSLGQGLEFLIYFQGNSAPDKSGLPSDRFSAERTGGSVSTLTIQRTQQEDSAVYLCASSSQGHGRTEAFFGQGTRLTVV.

The V gene is TRBV7-2, the J gene TRBJ2-7; D might be TRBD2 (6 bases). Germline loops: CDR1 SGHTA, CDR2 FQGNSA. The V gene lost 1 base and the J gene lost 4 bases, with 11 bases spanning the gap. The CDR3 runs 14 residues. This CDR3 reads CASSLGLEMYEQYF. The DNA of the CDR3 is TGTGCCAGCAGCTTAGGACTAGAAATGTACGAGCAGTACTTC. Full variable domain (remainder filled in from reference TRBV7-2 and TRBJ2-7): GAGVSQSPSNKVTEKGKDVELRCDPISGHTALYWYRQSLGQGLEFLIYFQGNSAPDKSGLPSDRFSAERTGGSVSTLTIQRTQQEDSAVYLCASSLGLEMYEQYFGPGTRLTVT.

A word on this clone: The sample contains more than one DNA sequence encoding this CDR3. The chain combines TRBV29-1 with TRBJ1-1; D call uncertain. The CDR3 runs to 13 residues. Per germline, CDR1 SQVTM and CDR2 ANQGSEA. Deletions cut 4 bases from V and 0 bases from J, with 9 bases between. The CDR3 nucleotides read TGCAGCGTTGCGGGCAGGATGAACACTGAAGCTTTCTTT. Translated, it gives CSVAGRMNTEAFF.

This CDR3 is CASSSSRITGELFF. In DNA, the CDR3 is TGTGCCAGCAGCTCATCACGTATCACCGGGGAGCTGTTTTTT. This chain links TRBV6-5 with TRBJ2-2; D remains unclear. CDR3 length: 14 residues. V lost 6 bases, J lost 4 bases, and 12 bases lay in between. The germline V gene encodes CDR1 MNHEY and CDR2 SVGAGI.

This clone has only one observation. The chain carries TRBV4-1 and TRBJ2-7; D is perhaps TRBD2 (6 bases). The germline V gene encodes CDR1 MGHRA and CDR2 YSYEKL. The CDR3 sequence is 14 residues long. V was trimmed by 4 bases and J by 0 bases, leaving 10 bases between them. In DNA form, the CDR3 reads TGCGCCAGCAGCCGGGGACTTAGCTCCTACGAGCAGTACTTC. Amino acid sequence: CASSRGLSSYEQYF.

V usage is TRBV2 and J usage is TRBJ1-2; TRBD1 matches 7 bases. V gave up 7 bases and J gave up 8 bases; unmatched junction bases: 19. Germline CDR1 and CDR2: SNHLY and FYNNEI. CDR3 length: 16 amino acids. Written as DNA, the CDR3 is TGTGCCAGCACAAAAAGACCAGAAGAGGGGGCGATAGGCTACACCTTC. Amino acids: CASTKRPEEGAIGYTF.

V and J are TRBV30 and TRBJ2-5, with 10 positions matching TRBD2. The CDR3 has 14 amino acids. Trimming took 2 bases from V and 4 from J; bases not matched to a gene: 4. The germline V gene has CDR1 GTSNPN and CDR2 SVGIG (reference sequence). DNA of the CDR3: TGTGCCTGGAGTATAAGCGGGAGGGGAGAGACCCAGTACTTC. Its translation: CAWSISGRGETQYF.

This chain connects TRBV18 to TRBJ1-1; D is ambiguous. This CDR3 comprises 15 residues. The ends were cut back, 6 bases at V and 6 bases at J, with 20 bases in the middle. Germline CDR1 and CDR2: KGHSH and LQKENI. CDR3 sequence reads: CASSSNNGLVAEAFF. For the CDR3, the DNA is TGTGCCAGCTCTTCAAACAACGGGTTGGTCGCTGAAGCTTTCTTT.

The chain has TRBV11-2 and TRBJ1-1; D remains unclear. There are 14 residues in the CDR3. Trimming took 5 bases from V and 1 from J, leaving 11 bases between them. Per germline, CDR1 SGHAT and CDR2 FQNNGV. CDR3 DNA: TGTGCCAGCAGCCCAGATGGGTGGAACACTGAAGCTTTCTTT. This sequence encodes CASSPDGWNTEAFF.

This chain joins TRBV25-1 and TRBJ2-4, with TRBD2 matching over 8 bases. The CDR3 is 15 residues long. V was clipped by 1 base and J by 6 bases; unmatched bases: 5. The V gene's germline CDR1 is MGHDK and CDR2 SYGVNS. The CDR3 here is CASSESGAGGNIQYF. CDR3 sequence (DNA): TGTGCCAGCAGTGAATCCGGCGCGGGGGGAAACATTCAGTACTTC.

The chain links TRBV19 to TRBJ2-1; D is perhaps TRBD2 (5 bases). Germline values: CDR1 LNHDA, CDR2 SQIVND (reference sequence). V was shortened by 6 bases and J by 5 bases, with 14 bases between the two germline ends. The CDR3 totals 14 residues. The CDR3, as DNA: TGTGCCAGTAGACGCAGCGGAGTTAACAATGAGCAGTTCTTC. Translated: CASRRSGVNNEQFF.

The chain links TRBV6-1 to TRBJ1-1; no firm D call. CDR1 and CDR2 (germline): MNHNS, SASEGT. Deletions cut 1 base from V and 0 bases from J, with 9 bases between. CDR3 length: 15 amino acids. CDR3 DNA: TGTGCCAGCAGTGAAGAGGTAGTCATGAACACTGAAGCTTTCTTT. Its translation is CASSEEVVMNTEAFF.

The V call is TRBV6-5, the J call TRBJ1-2; TRBD1 might be the D (5 bases). Germline-derived CDR1 and CDR2 are MNHEY and SVGAGI. The CDR3 is 15 amino acids. Trimming cost V 6 bases and J 0 bases, with 14 bases left between them. CDR3 sequence (DNA): TGTGCCAGCAGGCCGGGGACGACAACTAACTATGGCTACACCTTC. This sequence encodes CASRPGTTTNYGYTF.

The chain joins TRBV11-2 to TRBJ2-1; 7 bases fit TRBD2. CDR1 is SGHAT, CDR2 FQNNGV, per germline. The V and J ends lost 4 bases and 7 bases, in that order; junction bases with no gene match: 10. The CDR3 has 15 residues. In DNA, the CDR3 is TGTGCCAGCAGCTATATTGGACTAGTCTGGAATGAGCAGTTCTTC. This gives the protein CASSYIGLVWNEQFF.

This clone was observed a single time. The V call is TRBV6-1, the J call TRBJ1-5; 8 bases map to TRBD1. V gave up 6 bases and J gave up 6 bases; unmatched junction bases: 7. Germline values: CDR1 MNHNS, CDR2 SASEGT. The CDR3 is made up of 14 amino acids. The CDR3 coding sequence is TGTGCCAGCAGCCTCAGGACAGGGAGTCAGCCCCAGCATTTT. Translating gives CASSLRTGSQPQHF.

The chain recombines TRBV5-1 with TRBJ1-4; 8 nucleotides align to TRBD1. Trimming removed 4 bases from V and 8 bases from J; junction bases left unmatched: 7. CDR1 and CDR2 from the germline V gene are SGHRS and YFSETQ. This CDR3 has 14 residues. CDR3: CASSLGTGREKLFF. The CDR3 region has the DNA TGCGCCAGCAGCCTAGGGACAGGTCGGGAAAAACTGTTTTTT.